Presented here are 28 T cell receptor beta chains from one specimen sequenced in a study of blood T cell repertoires in COVID-19. Repertoires were generated with immunoSEQ multiplex PCR, while TCRdb's copy carries only in-frame clones and drops some. Here the sample spans approximately 69,000 clones, more than 60% being singletons. Source material: peripheral blood. The source of these receptors is a man in his 60s with acute or convalescent COVID-19.

The chain recombines TRBV4-1 with TRBJ2-7; a weak D match, TRBD1 (5 bases). Germline V gene sequence: CDR1 MGHRA, CDR2 YSYEKL. This CDR3 has 14 amino acids. V shed 0 bases and J shed 1 base, with 7 bases lying between them. This CDR3 reads CASSQETASYEQYV. The CDR3 region has the DNA TGCGCCAGCAGCCAAGAGACAGCGTCCTACGAGCAGTACGTC.

This clone has just a few counts. The chain is built from TRBV24-1 and TRBJ2-1; 9 bases map to TRBD1. CDR1 is KGHDR, CDR2 SFDVKD, per germline. The CDR3 covers 16 residues. The V gene end was trimmed by 3 bases and the J gene end by 4 bases; junction bases not matched to a gene: 6. The CDR3 spells CATSDGGTGIYNEQFF. The CDR3 coding sequence is TGTGCCACCAGTGATGGCGGGACAGGGATTTACAATGAGCAGTTCTTC.

The rearrangement links TRBV29-1 to TRBJ2-1; no firm D call. CDR3 length: 12 residues. Germline CDR1 SQVTM, CDR2 ANQGSEA. Trimming left V 4 bases short and J 5 bases short, with 9 bases between. CDR3 loop: CSVVVEHNEQFF. The CDR3 region has the DNA TGCAGCGTTGTGGTAGAACACAATGAGCAGTTCTTC.

The chain employs TRBV7-9 and TRBJ1-1; the match to TRBD1 covers 7 bases. This CDR3 comprises 15 residues. V shed 3 bases and J 6 bases; nucleotides not matched to a gene: 10. From germline, CDR1 is SEHNR and CDR2 FQNEAQ (reference sequence). In nucleotides, the CDR3 is TGTGCCAGCAGCTTTTTTACAGGGGAACAATCTGAAGCTTTCTTT. Translation: CASSFFTGEQSEAFF.

This clone was counted ten times or more. This chain joins TRBV4-1 and TRBJ2-1; 10 bases are a match to TRBD2. Germline-derived CDR1 and CDR2 are MGHRA and YSYEKL. CDR3 length: 17 residues. The V segment lost 1 base and the J segment 7 bases; nucleotides outside the gene matches: 10. CDR3 amino acids: CASSQVPSGGGNNEQFF. CDR3 sequence (DNA): TGCGCCAGCAGCCAAGTCCCCAGCGGGGGGGGTAATAATGAGCAGTTCTTC.

The gene calls are TRBV7-3 and TRBJ2-3; 7 bases are shared with TRBD2. The V and J ends lost 5 bases and 9 bases, in that order; junction bases with no gene match: 2. CDR1 and CDR2 from the germline V gene are SGHTA and FQGTGA. CDR3 length equals 11 residues. The CDR3 protein is CASSAGGTQYF. CDR3 DNA sequence: TGTGCCAGCAGCGCCGGGGGGACGCAGTATTTT.

The rearrangement uses TRBV10-3 and TRBJ2-7, with a weak D call TRBD1 (5 bases). CDR1 and CDR2 (germline): ENHRY, SYGVKD. V shed 1 base and J shed 7 bases, with 14 bases lying between them. CDR3 length: 14 residues. CDR3: CAISEFMQGGEQYV. The CDR3 DNA reads as TGTGCCATCAGTGAGTTCATGCAGGGTGGTGAGCAGTACGTC.

J is TRBJ2-2 and V is TRBV7-9; TRBD2 matches at 9 bases. Germline CDR1 SEHNR, CDR2 FQNEAQ (reference sequence). The CDR3 is 17 amino acids. The ends lost 3 bases at V and 1 base at J; junction bases unmatched: 6. CDR3 bases: TGTGCCAGCAGCTTGATTCCTAGCGGGAAGAACACCGGGGAGCTGTTTTTT. Its translation is CASSLIPSGKNTGELFF.

This sequence joins TRBV3-1 (or the pseudogene TRBV3-2) and TRBJ2-7; the D is unclear. This CDR3 is 12 amino acids long. V lost 0 bases and J lost 5, with 5 bases in between. Germline CDR1 and CDR2: LGHDT and YNNKEL (reference sequence). CDR3 in amino acids: CASSQDRDEQYV. Here the CDR3 DNA reads TGTGCCAGCAGCCAAGATCGCGACGAGCAGTACGTC.

This sequence joins TRBV7-8 and TRBJ2-2; 8 bases agree with TRBD1. Germline lookup yields CDR1 SGHVS and CDR2 FQNEAQ. Unmatched junction bases numbered 12, after V lost 5 bases and J lost 1 base. The CDR3 is 18 amino acids. The CDR3 spells CASSRLGQGSLNTGELFF. CDR3 DNA: TGTGCCAGCAGCCGTCTCGGACAGGGAAGTTTGAACACCGGGGAGCTGTTTTTT.

This chain uses TRBV5-1 with TRBJ1-6, with a tentative D call TRBD1 (6 bases). The V gene's germline CDR1 is SGHRS and CDR2 YFSETQ. There are 18 residues in the CDR3. V was trimmed by 0 bases and J by 7 bases, leaving 20 bases between them. Here the CDR3 reads CASSLVVRGSGSNSPLHF. In DNA form, the CDR3 reads TGCGCCAGCAGCTTGGTCGTCAGGGGTAGTGGTAGCAATTCACCCCTCCACTTT.

V and J are TRBV9 and TRBJ2-1; 10 bases line up with TRBD1. Per the germline V gene, CDR1 is SGDLS and CDR2 is YYNGEE. V lost 4 bases to trimming and J lost 12 bases; unmatched junction nucleotides: 13. This CDR3 has 15 amino acids. CDR3 in DNA: TGTGCCAGCAGCACGACTTACTCCGGGACAGGGGTGCAGTTCTTC. Its translation is CASSTTYSGTGVQFF.

The J gene is TRBJ1-5, the V gene TRBV6-5; weak D call: TRBD1 (6 bases). The CDR3 has 15 residues. The germline V gene has CDR1 MNHEY and CDR2 SVGAGI. V shed 6 bases and J shed 5 bases, with 17 bases lying between them. The CDR3: CASSRAGVGYQPQHF. DNA of the CDR3: TGTGCCAGCAGCCGGGCAGGGGTCGGATATCAGCCCCAGCATTTT.

In its sample, this clone was seen a few times. CDR3 protein: CASSLYTNTGELFF. CDR3 DNA: TGCGCCAGCAGCCTATACACAAACACCGGGGAGCTGTTTTTT. The rearrangement joins TRBV4-1 to TRBJ2-2; D unclear. V was cut by 4 bases and J by 2 bases, with 8 bases left in between. Germline V gives CDR1 MGHRA, CDR2 YSYEKL. CDR3 size: 14 residues.

This chain connects TRBV15 to TRBJ2-2; 8 positions agree with TRBD1. The CDR3 sequence is 15 residues long. V trimming: 3 bases; J trimming: 6 bases; junction bases outside the gene matches: 6. Germline CDR1 is LNHNV and CDR2 is YYDKDF (reference sequence). This CDR3 reads CATSRLDREAGELFF. CDR3 nucleotides: TGTGCCACCAGCAGGCTGGACAGGGAGGCCGGGGAGCTGTTTTTT.

The genes are TRBV19 and TRBJ2-5; D might be TRBD2 (6 bases). V was shortened by 1 base and J by 7 bases, with 13 bases between the two germline ends. Germline V gene data show CDR1 as LNHDA and CDR2 as SQIVND (reference sequence). CDR3 length: 14 amino acids. The CDR3: CASSIGDAGGTQYF. The CDR3 DNA is TGTGCCAGTAGTATAGGTGACGCCGGGGGGACCCAGTACTTC.

This clone was detected only a few times. The V and J genes are TRBV24-1 and TRBJ1-5, with 7 nucleotides matching TRBD1. V gave up 7 bases and J gave up 3 bases; unmatched junction bases: 2. Per germline, CDR1 KGHDR and CDR2 SFDVKD. This CDR3 comprises 13 residues. CDR3 sequence: CATRGQHNQPQHF. CDR3 bases: TGTGCCACCAGGGGACAGCACAATCAGCCCCAGCATTTT.

The sample holds one count of this clone. This chain connects TRBV19 to TRBJ1-4, with 7 bases lining up with TRBD1. V gave up 8 bases and J gave up 4 bases; unmatched junction bases: 1. The CDR3 extends over 12 amino acids. Germline lookup yields CDR1 LNHDA and CDR2 SQIVND (reference sequence). CDR3 protein: CASGDSNEKLFF. In DNA, the CDR3 is TGTGCCAGTGGGGACAGTAATGAAAAACTGTTTTTT.

J is TRBJ2-2 and V is TRBV9, with 7 bases matching TRBD1. This CDR3 is built from 15 residues. V trimming: 0 bases; J trimming: 6 bases; junction bases outside the gene matches: 5. The germline V gene has CDR1 SGDLS and CDR2 YYNGEE. The CDR3 region has the DNA TGTGCCAGCAGCGTAGCCAGGGGGAGCTCCGGGGAGCTGTTTTTT. Translating gives CASSVARGSSGELFF.

The genes are TRBV5-6 and TRBJ2-7; D may be TRBD2 (7 bases). Trimming pared 3 bases from V and 5 bases from J, leaving 15 bases between. The germline CDR1 and CDR2 sequences are SGHDT and YYEEEE. The CDR3 totals 14 residues. CDR3 sequence (DNA): TGTGCCAGCAGCTACGGGACGGGGGGCAACGAGCAGTACGTC. This gives the protein CASSYGTGGNEQYV.

This chain uses TRBV19 with TRBJ2-3; D might be TRBD1 (6 bases). CDR1 is LNHDA and CDR2 is SQIVND in the germline V gene (reference sequence). This CDR3 has 13 residues. V lost 5 bases and J 4 bases, leaving 10 bases between the germline ends. CDR3 region: CASSGQRPDTQYF. The CDR3 DNA reads TGTGCCAGTAGTGGACAGAGGCCAGATACGCAGTATTTT. Full variable domain (rest looked up from reference TRBV19 and TRBJ2-3): DGGITQSPKYLFRKEGQNVTLSCEQNLNHDAMYWYRQDPGQGLRLIYYSQIVNDFQKGDIAEGYSVSREKKESFPLTVTSAQKNPTAFYLCASSGQRPDTQYFGPGTRLTVL.

The chain recombines TRBV2 with TRBJ2-7; 12 bases are shared with TRBD2. Unmatched junction bases numbered 8, after V lost 5 bases and J lost 6 bases. The CDR3 spans 15 residues. Germline lookup yields CDR1 SNHLY and CDR2 FYNNEI. The CDR3: CASSQTSGGHGEQYV. DNA for the CDR3: TGTGCCAGCAGTCAGACTAGCGGGGGCCATGGCGAGCAGTACGTC.

There are a few counts of this clone. V usage is TRBV19 and J usage is TRBJ2-1; maybe TRBD2 (6 bases). V gave up 7 bases and J gave up 4 bases, with 11 bases separating them. CDR3 length: 13 amino acids. From germline, CDR1 is LNHDA and CDR2 SQIVND (reference sequence). This chain's CDR3 is CASTPGGYNEQFF. The CDR3 coding sequence is TGTGCCAGTACCCCCGGGGGTTACAATGAGCAGTTCTTC.

This clone has at least ten counts. V usage is TRBV12-3 or TRBV12-4 and J usage is TRBJ1-2; no reliable D call. Trimming took 6 bases from V and 7 from J, leaving 12 bases between them. The CDR3 has 12 amino acids. The CDR3 spells CASSTYGIGYTF. The CDR3 DNA reads as TGTGCCAGCAGCACTTACGGGATTGGCTACACCTTC.

The CDR3 DNA reads TGCAGCGTTGTACAGGGTGCAAGTGACTATGGCTACACCTTC. Its protein is CSVVQGASDYGYTF. The rearrangement links TRBV29-1 to TRBJ1-2; TRBD1 is a possible D gene (6 bases). Trimming shortened V by 4 bases and J by 3 bases, and 15 bases separated the two germline ends. The CDR3 is made up of 14 amino acids. Looked up from germline, CDR1 is SQVTM and CDR2 is ANQGSEA.

This chain uses TRBV12-5 with TRBJ2-1, with a possible D match to TRBD1 (5 bases). With 7 bases removed from V and 5 bases from J, the gap between germline ends came to 12 bases. The CDR3 has 13 amino acids. Per the germline V gene, CDR1 is LGHNT and CDR2 is FRNRAP. CDR3 region: CASATPGNNEQFF. In DNA form, the CDR3 reads TGTGCTAGTGCAACCCCAGGGAACAATGAGCAGTTCTTC.

The chain links TRBV24-1 to TRBJ2-2, with a weak D call TRBD1 (6 bases). CDR1 is KGHDR, CDR2 SFDVKD, per germline. Trimming left V 0 bases short and J 4 bases short, with 14 bases between. The CDR3 is 17 amino acids. Here the CDR3 DNA reads TGTGCCACCAGTGATTTGTCTGGGGGCCTCGGCACCGGGGAGCTGTTTTTT. Translation: CATSDLSGGLGTGELFF.

This sequence joins TRBV5-6 and TRBJ2-2, with D possibly matching TRBD2 (6 bases). The CDR3 contains 14 residues. V lost 3 bases to trimming and J lost 8 bases, with 14 bases between them. The germline V gene has CDR1 SGHDT and CDR2 YYEEEE. The CDR3 DNA reads as TGTGCCAGCAGCTCGGAATGGAGCGGGGGGGAGCTGTTTTTT. Translation gives CASSSEWSGGELFF.